Following are 20 T cell receptor beta chains from one sample sequenced in a study of radiation and T cells in renal cell carcinoma. Specified time point: blood 4 weeks post-SBRT, at nephrectomy. Treatment described: 15 Gy SBRT to primary tumor, nephrectomy 4 weeks later. Clones were read by immunoSEQ multiplex PCR, and TCRdb kept only the in-frame ones, dropping some. The sample records around 140,000 clones, about 88% being singletons. The sequencing used blood, collected from a patient whose treatment included radiotherapy and nephrectomy. All receptors come from a woman in her fifties or sixties with renal cell carcinoma.

The rearrangement links TRBV27 to TRBJ1-2; D is unresolved. Germline V gene sequence: CDR1 MNHEY, CDR2 SMNVEV (reference sequence). The CDR3 sequence is 13 residues long. Trimming removed 6 bases from V and 4 bases from J, with 12 bases in between. This CDR3 reads CASRLGPSYGYTF. The DNA of the CDR3 is TGTGCCAGCAGATTAGGGCCTTCCTATGGCTACACCTTC.

The chain carries TRBV23-1 and TRBJ2-1; 10 bases align to TRBD1. TRBV23-1 is assigned to the ORF class and has an uncertain function. J was trimmed by 7 bases and V by 2 bases; bases with no gene match: 8. The CDR3 sequence is 16 residues long. CDR3 sequence (DNA): TGCGCCAGCAGTCAAGGGGGGACAGGGGAGAGGAATGAGCAGTTCTTC. Residues: CASSQGGTGERNEQFF.

The V and J genes are TRBV5-5 and TRBJ1-5, with a tentative D call TRBD1 (5 bases). V was pared by 6 bases and J by 7 bases, with 17 bases between. This CDR3 region has 14 residues. CDR1 and CDR2 from the germline V gene are SGHKS and YYEKEE (reference sequence). This chain's CDR3 is CASTRGGFGQPQHF. The CDR3 nucleotides are TGTGCCAGCACCCGCGGGGGGTTTGGGCAGCCCCAGCATTTT.

This clone ranks as medium-sized (0.01 to 0.1%). The chain has TRBV28 and TRBJ2-3, with 7 nucleotides matching TRBD2. CDR1 and CDR2 (germline): MDHEN, SYDVKM. V shed 4 bases and J 0 bases; nucleotides not matched to a gene: 13. The CDR3 is made up of 18 amino acids. CDR3 loop: CASSSAHIAGPSTDTQYF. DNA for the CDR3: TGTGCCAGCAGTTCAGCCCATATAGCGGGCCCTAGCACAGATACGCAGTATTTT. The full variable domain, rest sourced from reference TRBV28 and TRBJ2-3, is DVKVTQSSRYLVKRTGEKVFLECVQDMDHENMFWYRQDPGLGLRLIYFSYDVKMKEKGDIPEGYSVSREKKERFSLILESASTNQTSMYLCASSSAHIAGPSTDTQYFGPGTRLTVL.

In this sample, this clone turned up a few times. Mismatch with germline at one junction end may stem from a read error. This chain uses TRBV30 with TRBJ1-5; D may be TRBD1 (5 bases). The V gene's germline CDR1 is GTSNPN and CDR2 SVGIG (reference sequence). The CDR3 runs to 10 residues. The CDR3 region is CADSTQPQHF. The CDR3 DNA sequence: TGTGCTGACAGCACTCAGCCCCAGCATTTT. Full variable domain (rest looked up from reference TRBV30 and TRBJ1-5): SQTIHQWPATLVQPVGSPLSLECTVEGTSNPNLYWYRQAAGRGLQLLFYSVGIGQISSEVPQNLSASRPQDRQFILSSKKLLLSDSGFYLCADSTQPQHFGDGTRLSIL.

J is TRBJ1-5 and V is TRBV19, with D perhaps TRBD1 (5 bases). Trimming took 3 bases from V and 0 from J, leaving 12 bases between them. Per germline, CDR1 LNHDA and CDR2 SQIVND (reference sequence). The CDR3 has 16 residues. CDR3 residues: CASSIRRGYSNQPQHF. DNA of the CDR3: TGTGCCAGTAGTATTCGTAGGGGATATAGCAATCAGCCCCAGCATTTT.

The genes are TRBV11-2 and TRBJ1-2; D gene uncertain. CDR1 and CDR2 from the germline V gene are SGHAT and FQNNGV. The CDR3 has 13 amino acids. V was shortened by 8 bases and J by 4 bases, with 14 bases between the two germline ends. CDR3 nucleotide sequence: TGTGCCAGCTCCGGAAGGGCTGCCTATGGCTACACCTTC. Its protein product is CASSGRAAYGYTF.

This chain connects TRBV7-8 to TRBJ1-5, with 7 bases lining up with TRBD1. The CDR3 covers 14 residues. V was clipped by 5 bases and J by 10 bases; unmatched bases: 11. Germline V gene data show CDR1 as SGHVS and CDR2 as FQNEAQ. The CDR3 reads CASSARDSDGPQHF. The CDR3 nucleotides are TGTGCCAGCAGCGCACGGGACAGCGATGGACCCCAGCATTTT.

This sequence joins TRBV10-3 and TRBJ1-2; 8 bases line up with TRBD1. The germline gives CDR1 ENHRY, CDR2 SYGVKD. The trim removed 2 bases at V and 10 bases at J, leaving 9 bases unmatched. This CDR3 is 14 amino acids long. The CDR3 spells CAISEMAGGAFYTF. Here the CDR3 DNA reads TGTGCCATCAGTGAGATGGCAGGGGGCGCATTCTACACCTTC.

The chain carries TRBV29-1 and TRBJ2-1; D perhaps matches TRBD1 (5 bases). Trimming took off 7 bases at V and 5 bases at J, with 15 bases between the two ends. This CDR3 has 13 residues. Germline CDR1 and CDR2: SQVTM and ANQGSEA. CDR3 nucleotide sequence: TGCAGCGGGGCAGGGATCGAGAACAATGAGCAGTTCTTC. Translated: CSGAGIENNEQFF.

This clone has a handful of counts. The V and J genes are TRBV9 and TRBJ1-1; D perhaps matches TRBD1 (5 bases). The V gene lost 3 bases and the J gene lost 0 bases, with 12 bases spanning the gap. The CDR3 sequence is 15 residues long. Germline V CDR1 and CDR2: SGDLS, YYNGEE. This CDR3 reads CASSADGGMNTEAFF. In nucleotides, the CDR3 is TGTGCCAGCAGCGCCGACGGGGGAATGAACACTGAAGCTTTCTTT.

The chain employs TRBV23-1 and TRBJ2-7; 9 positions agree with TRBD1. TRBV23-1 is reported as an ORF; its role is uncertain. The CDR3 loop spans 17 amino acids. V dropped 6 bases and J dropped 10; count of bases not matched to a gene: 22. CDR3 in DNA: TGCGCCAGCAGGCGAATAGGACAGGGGTATAAATCAAACCCCCAGTACTTC. Translating gives CASRRIGQGYKSNPQYF.

The V call is TRBV6-5, the J call TRBJ2-2, with D perhaps TRBD1 or TRBD2 (5 bases each). The germline V gene has CDR1 MNHEY and CDR2 SVGAGI. V was pared by 5 bases and J by 1 base, with 8 bases between. CDR3 size: 14 residues. CDR3 sequence (DNA): TGTGCCAGCAGTAAGGGACGGAACACCGGGGAGCTGTTTTTT. It yields the protein CASSKGRNTGELFF.

J is TRBJ2-5 and V is TRBV4-3; perhaps D is TRBD1 or TRBD2 (6 bases each). Trimming took 0 bases from V and 5 from J, leaving 13 bases between them. This CDR3 is 15 amino acids long. Per the germline V gene, CDR1 is LGHNA and CDR2 is YSLEER. In nucleotides, the CDR3 is TGCGCCAGCAGCCAAGATGTCGGGGGCCGGGAGACCCAGTACTTC. It yields the protein CASSQDVGGRETQYF.

The chain joins TRBV5-1 to TRBJ2-6; D may be TRBD1 (6 bases). Trimming pared 2 bases from V and 0 bases from J, leaving 12 bases between. CDR3 length: 17 residues. Germline values: CDR1 SGHRS, CDR2 YFSETQ. CDR3: CASSFDRLSSGANVLTF. CDR3 nucleotides: TGCGCCAGCAGCTTTGACAGGTTAAGCTCTGGGGCCAACGTCCTGACTTTC. Using reference TRBV5-1 and TRBJ2-6 for the parts outside the CDR3, the full variable domain is KAGVTQTPRYLIKTRGQQVTLSCSPISGHRSVSWYQQTPGQGLQFLFEYFSETQRNKGNFPGRFSGRQFSNSRSEMNVSTLELGDSALYLCASSFDRLSSGANVLTFGAGSRLTVL.

This chain connects TRBV19 to TRBJ1-3, with a tentative D call TRBD1 (6 bases). The V and J ends lost 5 bases and 4 bases respectively, with 12 bases between them. CDR1 LNHDA and CDR2 SQIVND come from the germline V gene (reference sequence). The CDR3 has 14 amino acids. The CDR3 DNA reads TGTGCCAGTAGTTTCCAGGGGACGGGAAACACCATATATTTT. It yields the protein CASSFQGTGNTIYF.

The chain employs TRBV5-3 and TRBJ1-2; perhaps TRBD1 as D (5 bases). TRBV5-3 counts as an open reading frame of uncertain function. The CDR3 covers 18 residues. The germline V and J ends were trimmed by 0 bases and 1 base, with 19 bases remaining between them. The CDR3 DNA follows: TGTGCCAGAAGCTTGGCGGCAGGGAATGAAGCGGGTAACTATGGCTACACCTTC. Protein sequence: CARSLAAGNEAGNYGYTF.

This chain links TRBV27 with TRBJ2-7, with 7 nucleotides matching TRBD1. Germline trimming cut 6 bases from V and 2 bases from J; bases unmatched to any gene: 4. This CDR3 comprises 13 residues. Germline CDR1 and CDR2: MNHEY and SMNVEV (reference sequence). The CDR3 sequence: CASSKTGTYEQYF. In nucleotides, the CDR3 is TGTGCCAGCAGCAAGACAGGGACCTACGAGCAGTACTTC.

This clone came up a few times. The chain links TRBV6-5 to TRBJ2-2; D call uncertain. V lost 4 bases to trimming and J lost 5 bases, with 8 bases between them. Germline-derived CDR1 and CDR2 are MNHEY and SVGAGI. There are 13 residues in the CDR3. This CDR3 is CASSLGFTGELFF. The CDR3 coding sequence is TGTGCCAGCAGTTTAGGGTTTACCGGGGAGCTGTTTTTT.

V usage is TRBV7-9 and J usage is TRBJ1-1; D might be TRBD1 (6 bases). CDR1 and CDR2 (germline): SEHNR, FQNEAQ (reference sequence). This CDR3 contains 12 residues. V was cut by 5 bases and J by 8 bases, with 12 bases left in between. CDR3 nucleotides: TGTGCCAGCAGCCGACAGGACCCCGAAGCTTTCTTT. Its protein is CASSRQDPEAFF. The variable domain in full, completed from reference TRBV7-9 and TRBJ1-1, reads DTGVSQNPRHKITKRGQNVTFRCDPISEHNRLYWYRQTLGQGPEFLTYFQNEAQLEKSRLLSDRFSAERPKGSFSTLEIQRTEQGDSAMYLCASSRQDPEAFFGQGTRLTVV.